Each of the 8 T cell receptor beta chains below was sequenced from the same sample in a study of PD-L1 blockade in urothelial cancer. Indicated time point: peripheral blood 6 weeks after treatment start. Generated by immunoSEQ multiplex PCR, the TCRdb table keeps only in-frame clones and is missing some. The repertoire includes under 150,000 clones, around 89% of them detected once, and 1.5% to 2% sits in the top ten. This specimen was PBMCs, taken around atezolizumab (anti-PD-L1) treatment. The receptors were sampled from a man aged 55 to 70 with urothelial cancer.

In its sample, this clone was seen once. The V gene is TRBV7-2, the J gene TRBJ2-3; tentative D call: TRBD2 (5 bases). Germline loops: CDR1 SGHTA, CDR2 FQGNSA. The CDR3 contains 12 residues. The ends were cut back, 8 bases at V and 0 bases at J, with 6 bases in the middle. The CDR3 region has the DNA TGTGCCAGCGGCGGGAGCACAGATACGCAGTATTTT. This sequence encodes CASGGSTDTQYF.

This rearrangement joins TRBV30 to TRBJ2-3; D call uncertain. The CDR3 extends over 12 amino acids. Between the trimmed V and J ends, which lost 7 bases and 2 bases, there was a span of 10 bases. Germline lookup yields CDR1 GTSNPN and CDR2 SVGIG (reference sequence). CDR3 region: CASTTVTDTQYF. As DNA, the CDR3 is TGTGCCTCCACCACAGTCACAGATACGCAGTATTTT. The variable domain in full, with the rest retrieved from reference TRBV30 and TRBJ2-3, is SQTIHQWPATLVQPVGSPLSLECTVEGTSNPNLYWYRQAAGRGLQLLFYSVGIGQISSEVPQNLSASRPQDRQFILSSKKLLLSDSGFYLCASTTVTDTQYFGPGTRLTVL.

The V call is TRBV7-9, the J call TRBJ1-4, with D unclear. Germline values: CDR1 SEHNR, CDR2 FQNEAQ (reference sequence). The V gene lost 5 bases and the J gene lost 7 bases, with 17 bases spanning the gap. The CDR3 spans 15 residues. CDR3 nucleotide sequence: TGTGCCAGCAGCCGAACCGCCGGGGATCGTGAAAAACTGTTTTTT. It codes for CASSRTAGDREKLFF.

In DNA form, the CDR3 reads TGTGCCTGTGCCGGGACAGCCAGCTCCTATAATTCACCCCTCCACTTT. Its protein is CACAGTASSYNSPLHF. This chain joins TRBV30 and TRBJ1-6, with TRBD1 matching over 7 bases. This CDR3 comprises 16 residues. V was pared by 6 bases and J by 0 bases, with 8 bases of the junction left unmatched. Germline CDR1 and CDR2: GTSNPN and SVGIG (reference sequence).

The chain has TRBV18 and TRBJ2-7; TRBD1 matches 7 bases. V was pared by 6 bases and J by 0 bases, with 8 bases of the junction left unmatched. CDR3 length: 15 residues. CDR1 is KGHSH and CDR2 is LQKENI in the germline V gene. The CDR3 here is CASSLDRESSYEQYF. As DNA, the CDR3 is TGTGCCAGCTCCCTCGACAGGGAGAGCTCCTACGAGCAGTACTTC. Together with reference TRBV18 and TRBJ2-7, the CDR3 gives the full variable domain: NAGVMQNPRHLVRRRGQEARLRCSPMKGHSHVYWYRQLPEEGLKFMVYLQKENIIDESGMPKERFSAEFPKEGPSILRIQQVVRGDSAAYFCASSLDRESSYEQYFGPGTRLTVT.

This chain joins TRBV9 and TRBJ2-5, with a possible D match to TRBD2 (5 bases). This CDR3 is built from 15 residues. Germline V lookup: CDR1 SGDLS, CDR2 YYNGEE. The germline V and J ends were trimmed by 3 bases and 4 bases, with 16 bases remaining between them. The CDR3 reads CASSGMGVKGETQYF. The CDR3 region has the DNA TGTGCCAGCAGCGGGATGGGAGTGAAGGGAGAGACCCAGTACTTC.

The rearrangement joins TRBV11-2 to TRBJ2-3; 9 positions match TRBD1. Germline V CDR1 and CDR2: SGHAT, FQNNGV. The CDR3 has 15 amino acids. Trimming took 2 bases from V and 1 from J; bases not matched to a gene: 1. The DNA of the CDR3 is TGTGCCAGCAGCTTAAGACAGGGGGGCACAGATACGCAGTATTTT. As protein: CASSLRQGGTDTQYF.

The gene calls are TRBV19 and TRBJ1-1, with D unclear. V shed 1 base and J shed 0 bases, with 9 bases lying between them. The CDR3 consists of 15 residues. Germline assignment: CDR1 LNHDA and CDR2 SQIVND (reference sequence). Here the CDR3 reads CASSIAHTLNTEAFF. DNA for the CDR3: TGTGCCAGTAGTATAGCTCACACCTTGAACACTGAAGCTTTCTTT.